What follows are 19 T cell receptor beta chains derived from one specimen sequenced in a study of blood T cell repertoires in COVID-19. The method was immunoSEQ multiplex PCR; TCRdb's version includes in-frame clones alone and lacks a portion of them. Here the sample spans 400,000 to 450,000 clones, roughly 85% being singletons. The specimen was peripheral blood. The receptors derive from a woman between 25 and 40 years old with active or convalescent COVID-19.

V usage is TRBV2 and J usage is TRBJ2-7, with a tentative D call TRBD1 (6 bases). Germline V CDR1 and CDR2: SNHLY, FYNNEI. The CDR3 is 15 residues long. The germline V and J ends were trimmed by 5 bases and 5 bases, with 19 bases remaining between them. CDR3 sequence (DNA): TGTGCCAGCAGTCGACGGGAACAGGGCGGCCACGAGCAGTACTTC. Protein product: CASSRREQGGHEQYF.

On this clone: This CDR3 is also generated by other DNA sequences in the sample. The rearrangement links TRBV5-1 to TRBJ2-3; 9 nucleotides match TRBD1. The germline gives CDR1 SGHRS, CDR2 YFSETQ. CDR3 length: 15 residues. Losses at the gene ends were 4 bases for V and 0 bases for J; bases not matched to a gene: 3. CDR3: CASSPGTGSTDTQYF. CDR3 DNA sequence: TGCGCCAGCAGCCCAGGGACAGGGAGCACAGATACGCAGTATTTT.

The V and J genes are TRBV10-1 and TRBJ2-7; D is ambiguous. Germline V gene data show CDR1 as WNHNN and CDR2 as SYGVQD (reference sequence). The CDR3 extends over 12 amino acids. The V and J ends lost 0 bases and 6 bases respectively, with 6 bases between them. The CDR3 coding sequence is TGCGCCAGCAGTGAGTCGAGTCGCGAGCAGTACTTC. Its protein is CASSESSREQYF.

The rearrangement links TRBV9 to TRBJ2-2; maybe TRBD1 (5 bases). V shed 3 bases and J shed 4 bases, with 13 bases lying between them. The germline gives CDR1 SGDLS, CDR2 YYNGEE. The CDR3 runs to 15 residues. DNA for the CDR3: TGTGCCAGCAGCGCCAGGGTTAGTTTCACCGGGGAGCTGTTTTTT. The encoded protein is CASSARVSFTGELFF.

The chain has TRBV6-1 and TRBJ2-7; 7 bases are shared with TRBD2. This CDR3 has 16 amino acids. The V gene's germline CDR1 is MNHNS and CDR2 SASEGT. Unmatched junction bases numbered 11, after V lost 4 bases and J lost 2 bases. CDR3 protein: CASSAGGEGPPYEQYF. CDR3 DNA: TGTGCCAGCAGTGCGGGGGGTGAGGGGCCCCCCTACGAGCAGTACTTC.

V is TRBV19 and J is TRBJ2-1; 9 positions agree with TRBD2. The junction had 10 bases not matched to a gene; V was cut back by 10 bases and J by 6 bases. The CDR3 consists of 14 residues. Germline assignment: CDR1 LNHDA and CDR2 SQIVND (reference sequence). The CDR3 bases are TGTGCCACCAACGCGGGGGGGCCGGGCAATGAGCAGTTCTTC. Translation: CATNAGGPGNEQFF.

This chain uses TRBV10-3 with TRBJ2-2; 11 bases agree with TRBD2. Trimming at V came to 0 bases and at J to 3 bases, leaving 18 bases not matched to a gene. Per germline, CDR1 ENHRY and CDR2 SYGVKD. The CDR3 has 22 amino acids. Written as DNA, the CDR3 is TGTGCCATCAGTGAGTCGTGGACTCGTGGGGGAAGGACTAGCGGGCACACCGGGGAGCTGTTTTTT. This gives the protein CAISESWTRGGRTSGHTGELFF.

This chain uses TRBV7-8 with TRBJ2-5; TRBD1 is a possible D gene (6 bases). Between the trimmed V and J ends, which lost 2 bases and 2 bases, there was a span of 12 bases. This CDR3 comprises 15 residues. Germline values: CDR1 SGHVS, CDR2 FQNEAQ. The CDR3 bases are TGTGCCAGCAGCTTATTAGGGACAAGGCAAGAGACCCAGTACTTC. Its protein product is CASSLLGTRQETQYF.

For the CDR3, the DNA is TGTGCCAGCAATAGCGGGGGGGCATCATCCAAAAACATTCAGTACTTC. It translates to CASNSGGASSKNIQYF. J is TRBJ2-4 and V is TRBV5-4; 11 bases map to TRBD2. CDR3 length equals 16 residues. J lost 2 bases, V lost 6 bases, and 7 bases had no gene match. The V gene's germline CDR1 is SGHNT and CDR2 YYREEE (reference sequence).

The rearrangement joins TRBV9 to TRBJ1-1; D not certain. V lost 4 bases and J 1 base, leaving 8 bases between the germline ends. This CDR3 is built from 13 residues. Per germline, CDR1 SGDLS and CDR2 YYNGEE. Here the CDR3 DNA reads TGTGCCAGCAGCCAGGCGGGGAACACTGAAGCTTTCTTT. This encodes CASSQAGNTEAFF.

The chain links TRBV29-1 to TRBJ1-1; D remains ambiguous. Germline V gene data show CDR1 as SQVTM and CDR2 as ANQGSEA. CDR3 length: 14 amino acids. Trimming cost V 2 bases and J 6 bases, with 16 bases left between them. The CDR3 here is CSVESSGVGAEAFF. As DNA, the CDR3 is TGCAGCGTTGAAAGTAGCGGGGTCGGCGCTGAAGCTTTCTTT.

This clone has only a few counts. Here the CDR3 reads CASSLGLAGAADVTGELFF. DNA of the CDR3: TGCGCCAGCAGCTTGGGACTAGCGGGAGCGGCGGATGTCACCGGGGAGCTGTTTTTT. V is TRBV5-1 and J is TRBJ2-2, with TRBD2 matching 12 bases. Germline V gives CDR1 SGHRS, CDR2 YFSETQ. J was trimmed by 4 bases and V by 0 bases; bases with no gene match: 10. The CDR3 loop spans 19 amino acids.

This clone was found a few times. This chain joins TRBV19 and TRBJ1-1; no definite D call. V was clipped by 3 bases and J by 5 bases, with 10 bases between them. This CDR3 spans 13 amino acids. Germline loops: CDR1 LNHDA, CDR2 SQIVND (reference sequence). The CDR3 reads CASSISRETEAFF. In DNA, the CDR3 is TGTGCCAGTAGTATTTCCCGGGAGACTGAAGCTTTCTTT. Full variable domain (remainder filled in from reference TRBV19 and TRBJ1-1): DGGITQSPKYLFRKEGQNVTLSCEQNLNHDAMYWYRQDPGQGLRLIYYSQIVNDFQKGDIAEGYSVSREKKESFPLTVTSAQKNPTAFYLCASSISRETEAFFGQGTRLTVV.

The gene calls are TRBV14 and TRBJ2-2; 8 bases match TRBD1. Germline CDR1 reads SGHDN; CDR2 reads FVKESK. The trim removed 1 base at V and 0 bases at J, leaving 10 bases unmatched. This CDR3 region has 19 residues. The CDR3 DNA is TGTGCCAGCAGCCAAGTGGACAGGGTAACACCTTCGAACACCGGGGAGCTGTTTTTT. Its translation: CASSQVDRVTPSNTGELFF.

The V and J genes are TRBV9 and TRBJ2-5; TRBD2 matches at 9 bases. Trimming at V came to 3 bases and at J to 1 base, leaving 4 bases not matched to a gene. The CDR3 covers 15 residues. Germline V CDR1 and CDR2: SGDLS, YYNGEE. This CDR3 reads CASSEAGGLQETQYF. The CDR3, as DNA: TGTGCCAGCAGCGAAGCGGGGGGCCTCCAAGAGACCCAGTACTTC.

This sequence joins TRBV2 and TRBJ2-5; D is ambiguous. CDR1 and CDR2 (germline): SNHLY, FYNNEI. Trimming took 3 bases from V and 5 from J, leaving 4 bases between them. There are 11 residues in the CDR3. As DNA, the CDR3 is TGTGCCAGCAGTGACGAGGAGACCCAGTACTTC. Translating it yields CASSDEETQYF.

The rearrangement uses TRBV29-1 and TRBJ2-1; a possible D gene is TRBD2 (6 bases). Per germline, CDR1 SQVTM and CDR2 ANQGSEA. This CDR3 is 13 amino acids long. V lost 0 bases to trimming and J lost 8 bases, with 11 bases between them. The CDR3 DNA sequence: TGCAGCGTTGAAGATTGGAGGGGCCATGAGCAGTTCTTC. Protein sequence: CSVEDWRGHEQFF.

A single count supports this clone. The chain joins TRBV19 to TRBJ2-1, with 10 bases identical to TRBD2. The J segment lost 6 bases and the V segment lost 7 bases, leaving 6 bases of the junction unmatched. The CDR3 is made up of 14 amino acids. Germline CDR1 LNHDA, CDR2 SQIVND (reference sequence). The CDR3 DNA follows: TGTGCCAGTACTCTAGCGGGAGTCGTCAATGAGCAGTTCTTC. It codes for CASTLAGVVNEQFF.

This chain links TRBV19 with TRBJ2-2; 7 bases fit TRBD1. The CDR3 is made up of 16 amino acids. Germline V gene lookup returns CDR1 LNHDA and CDR2 SQIVND (reference sequence). With 7 bases clipped from V and 2 bases from J, the junction kept 10 bases outside the gene matches. This CDR3 reads CASKTLTGTNTGELFF. As DNA, the CDR3 is TGTGCCAGTAAGACCTTGACAGGGACAAACACCGGGGAGCTGTTTTTT.